The rows below give T cell receptor beta chains drawn from one sample of a study of cytomegalovirus exposure and HLA in healthy donors. Using immunoSEQ multiplex PCR, the repertoire was profiled, and TCRdb retains in-frame clones only, with some absent. The sample lists 100,000 to 120,000 clones; 86% were seen once. What was sequenced was PBMCs. The receptors come from a woman aged 18 to 35 in good health and CMV-seropositive. Each CDR3 is given with its conserved first and last residue. A D gene is named only where the DNA matches it firmly. Not every row has a clone size; where given, it reads once, few, many or a size class.

v_gene	abundance	d_gene	j_gene	CDR3nt	CDR3aa
TRBV2	.	.	TRBJ1-4	TGTGCCAGCAGGAAGAGCGACGCAACTAATGAAAAACTGTTTTTT	CASRKSDATNEKLFF
TRBV5-6	.	.	TRBJ1-5	TGTGCCAGCAGCTACGGTAGAGGGATTGTGGATCAGCCCCAGCATTTT	CASSYGRGIVDQPQHF
TRBV10-3	.	TRBD2	TRBJ2-6	TGTGCCATCAGACCTAGCGGGGCCTCTGGGGCCAACGTCCTGACTTTC	CAIRPSGASGANVLTF
TRBV28	.	TRBD2	TRBJ2-6	TGTGCCAGCAGTTCCCCGGGGGGCTCTGGGGCCAACGTCCTGACTTTC	CASSSPGGSGANVLTF
TRBV4-1	.	.	TRBJ2-7	TGCGCCAGCAGCCTCCTGACAGAGCGCTTTGAAGAGCAGTACTTC	CASSLLTERFEEQYF
TRBV27	once	TRBD1	TRBJ2-1	TGTGCCAGCAGTCCCCAACAGGGGACGGGATACAATGAGCAGTTCTTC	CASSPQQGTGYNEQFF
TRBV29-1	.	.	TRBJ1-2	TGCAGCGTTGACCGGGGAAGCACTAACTATGGCTACACCTTC	CSVDRGSTNYGYTF
TRBV28	.	.	TRBJ2-7	TGTGCCAGCAGTGCACAGGGCTACGAGCAGTACTTC	CASSAQGYEQYF
TRBV28	once	.	TRBJ1-3	TGTGCCAGCAGGGCGGAGGGGTATCCTGGAAACACCATATATTTT	CASRAEGYPGNTIYF
TRBV19	.	TRBD2	TRBJ2-1	TGTGCCAGTAGTCACCTAGCGGCCCTATTCGATGAGCAGTTCTTC	CASSHLAALFDEQFF
TRBV29-1	.	.	TRBJ1-1	TGCAGCGTTGGGGGGGGAAGGGCAGCTTTCTTT	CSVGGGRAAFF
TRBV5-4	.	.	TRBJ1-3	TGTGCCAGCAGCCAAGAAACCTCAGGGGCCGGAAACACCATATATTTT	CASSQETSGAGNTIYF
TRBV27	.	.	TRBJ1-1	TGTGCCAGCAGTTCCGTCAGGGGGAACACTGAAGCTTTCTTT	CASSSVRGNTEAFF
TRBV7-9	few	TRBD1	TRBJ2-3	TGTGCCAGCAGCCCGGGACAGGGTGGCACAGATACGCAGTATTTT	CASSPGQGGTDTQYF
TRBV19	few	.	TRBJ1-1	TGTGCCAGTAGTACCCGTGTGAACACTGAAGCTTTCTTT	CASSTRVNTEAFF
TRBV27	.	TRBD1	TRBJ1-2	TGTGCCAGCCGTATACAGGGGGACTATGGCTACACCTTC	CASRIQGDYGYTF
TRBV7-9	.	.	TRBJ1-2	TGTGCCAGCAGCCCCTGGACACGCGGCTACACCTTC	CASSPWTRGYTF
TRBV27	.	TRBD1	TRBJ1-5	TGTGCCAGCAGTTTGACAGGGGGCAATCAGCCCCAGCATTTT	CASSLTGGNQPQHF
TRBV19	.	.	TRBJ1-4	TGTGCCAGTAGTAGTCAGGGGCAGGAGTACGAAAAACTGTTTTTT	CASSSQGQEYEKLFF
TRBV4-2	.	TRBD1	TRBJ2-7	TGTGCCAGCAGCCAAGAAAGGGACAGGGGCCTCTACGAGCAGTACTTC	CASSQERDRGLYEQYF
TRBV10-3	.	.	TRBJ1-1	TGTGCCATCAGTGAGTACAGGGAGGGCACTGAAGCTTTCTTT	CAISEYREGTEAFF
TRBV27	.	TRBD1	TRBJ1-5	TGTGCCAGCAGTAACAGGGGAGGCAATCAGCCCCAGCATTTT	CASSNRGGNQPQHF
TRBV5-4	.	.	TRBJ2-5	TGTGCCAGCAGCTTCGACAGCCAAGAGACCCAGTACTTC	CASSFDSQETQYF
TRBV25-1	.	.	TRBJ2-2	TGTGCCAGCAGTGAGGCGGTGGGGAGGGGGAGTACCGGGGAGCTGTTTTTT	CASSEAVGRGSTGELFF
TRBV5-6	.	.	TRBJ1-2	TGTGCCAGCAGCTCCCCGGGGAAAGGCTACACCTTC	CASSSPGKGYTF
TRBV4-1	.	TRBD1	TRBJ2-3	TGCGCCAGCAGCCAAGATTCAGCAGGGGGCGCGGCAGATACGCAGTATTTT	CASSQDSAGGAADTQYF
TRBV11-3	.	.	TRBJ2-7	TGTGCCAGCAGCTTAGGTGCGGGACGGAAATCCTACGAGCAGTACTTC	CASSLGAGRKSYEQYF
TRBV29-1	.	TRBD1	TRBJ1-2	TGCAGCGTTGAAGAAAAAGGGACAGTGACTGGCGGCTACACCTTC	CSVEEKGTVTGGYTF
TRBV27	.	TRBD1	TRBJ2-1	TGTGCCAGCAGTTCCCTTATGAGGGGACAGGTATACAATGAGCAGTTCTTC	CASSSLMRGQVYNEQFF
TRBV4-1	.	.	TRBJ2-1	TGCGCCAGCAGCCAGACTAGACTGTACAATGAGCAGTTCTTC	CASSQTRLYNEQFF
TRBV11-2	.	.	TRBJ1-1	TGTGCCAGCAGAAGAGGGACTGAAGCTTTCTTT	CASRRGTEAFF
TRBV9	.	.	TRBJ2-6	TGTGCCAGCAGCGGGGGGGTACTACCCTCTGGGGCCAACGTCCTGACTTTC	CASSGGVLPSGANVLTF
TRBV30	.	.	TRBJ2-1	TGTGCCTGGGCGGGCGACAATGAGCAGTTCTTC	CAWAGDNEQFF
TRBV19	few	TRBD1	TRBJ2-7	TGTGCCAGTAGTAATAAGGGGGCCGAGCAGTACTTC	CASSNKGAEQYF
TRBV11-3	few	TRBD2	TRBJ2-3	TGTGCCAGCAGCTCCACCGGGGGGAGTACAGATACGCAGTATTTT	CASSSTGGSTDTQYF
TRBV19	.	TRBD1	TRBJ1-2	TGTGCCAGTAGTATAAGGGGGCGGCAGGGCGATGGCTACACCTTC	CASSIRGRQGDGYTF
TRBV25-1	.	.	TRBJ1-5	TGTGCCAGCAGTCCCCCGGGTGGCAATCAGCCCCAGCATTTT	CASSPPGGNQPQHF
TRBV5-4	.	.	TRBJ2-2	TGTGCCAGCAGCTTGGTGGTCAGAACGAACACCGGGGAGCTGTTTTTT	CASSLVVRTNTGELFF
TRBV29-1	.	.	TRBJ2-4	TGCAGCGTTGACCCAGGTTGGGAAAACATTCAGTACTTC	CSVDPGWENIQYF
TRBV13	.	TRBD2	TRBJ2-2	TGTGCCAGCAGCCGAGCTGAGCGGGGTGGCACCGGGGAGCTGTTTTTT	CASSRAERGGTGELFF
TRBV5-5	once	.	TRBJ1-4	TGTGCCAGCAGTGGCCCTAATGAAAAACTGTTTTTT	CASSGPNEKLFF
TRBV12-1	.	.	TRBJ2-5	TGTGCCAGCAGCTTCCTCAGGGAAGGCTCACAAGAGACCCAGTACTTC	CASSFLREGSQETQYF
TRBV28	.	.	TRBJ1-4	TGTGCCAGCAGTTTTAGCACACCTGAAAAACTGTTTTTT	CASSFSTPEKLFF